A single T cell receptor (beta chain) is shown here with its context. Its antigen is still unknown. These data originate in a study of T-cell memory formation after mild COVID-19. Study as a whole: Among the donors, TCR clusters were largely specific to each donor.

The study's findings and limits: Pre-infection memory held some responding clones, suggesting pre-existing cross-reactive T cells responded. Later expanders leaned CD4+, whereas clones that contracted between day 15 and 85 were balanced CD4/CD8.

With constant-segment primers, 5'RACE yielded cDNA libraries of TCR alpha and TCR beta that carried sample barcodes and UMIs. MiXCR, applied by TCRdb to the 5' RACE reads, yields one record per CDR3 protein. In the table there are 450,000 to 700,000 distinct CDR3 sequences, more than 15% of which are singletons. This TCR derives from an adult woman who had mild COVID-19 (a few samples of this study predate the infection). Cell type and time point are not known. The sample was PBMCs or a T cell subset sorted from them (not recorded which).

In nucleotides, the CDR3 is TGTGCCAGCAGCCCGGGACGCCAAGCCTTGTACACCTTC. Translation gives CASSPGRQALYTF. The chain has TRBV12-3 or TRBV12-4 and TRBJ1-2; D perhaps matches TRBD1 (5 bases). Trimming took 6 bases from V and 11 from J, leaving 19 bases between them. This CDR3 contains 13 residues.